This TCR beta chain derives from a study of control samples from healthy donors and cancer patients. The table came from immunoSEQ multiplex PCR; TCRdb's copy has only in-frame clones and leaves some out. The sample has approximately 130,000 clones, 80% to 90% seen once. Trimming took 4 bases from V and 0 from J; bases not matched to a gene: 6. The CDR3 extends over 15 amino acids. Germline V gives CDR1 SGHRS, CDR2 YFSETQ. This receptor was taken from a man in his forties or fifties in good health. Sequencing was performed on blood. This chain links TRBV5-1 with TRBJ2-7; 8 nucleotides line up with TRBD1. Here the CDR3 DNA reads TGCGCCAGCAGCGCAACAGGGGGGTTCTCCTACGAGCAGTACTTC. Residues: CASSATGGFSYEQYF.